These 7 T cell receptor beta chains share one sample of origin, sequenced in a study of cytomegalovirus exposure and HLA in healthy donors. PCR amplification relied on 60 Vbeta primers (plus 13 Jbeta primers). The table came from immunoSEQ multiplex PCR; TCRdb's copy has only in-frame clones and leaves some out. Here the sample spans under 200,000 clones, under 80% being singletons. The sequencing sample was made of PBMCs. The receptors were gathered from a female donor in good health and CMV-seronegative.

The chain is built from TRBV11-2 and TRBJ1-1, with TRBD1 matching 7 bases. Germline CDR1 is SGHAT and CDR2 is FQNNGV. J was trimmed by 8 bases and V by 1 base; bases with no gene match: 7. This CDR3 has 14 residues. The DNA for the CDR3 is TGTGCCAGCAGCTTAGTGAGGGGGCGGGTGGAAGCTTTCTTT. Translation: CASSLVRGRVEAFF.

The CDR3 loop is CASSLGSTNEKLFF. CDR3 in DNA: TGCGCCAGCAGCTTGGGAAGCACTAATGAAAAACTGTTTTTT. The chain is built from TRBV5-1 and TRBJ1-4, with unresolved D. This CDR3 is built from 14 residues. The germline V gene has CDR1 SGHRS and CDR2 YFSETQ. V gave up 0 bases and J gave up 2 bases, with 5 bases separating them.

This clone occurred a few times. This chain uses TRBV19 with TRBJ1-5, with 8 bases identical to TRBD1. Germline loops: CDR1 LNHDA, CDR2 SQIVND (reference sequence). The junction had 3 bases not matched to a gene; V was cut back by 10 bases and J by 4 bases. The CDR3 totals 12 residues. CDR3 coding DNA: TGTGCCACCAGGACAGGGAATCAGCCCCAGCATTTT. It codes for CATRTGNQPQHF.

The CDR3 region is CASSSPGQRMEQYF. As DNA, the CDR3 is TGTGCCAGCAGCTCACCGGGACAAAGGATGGAGCAGTACTTC. This chain joins TRBV28 and TRBJ2-7, with D perhaps matching TRBD1 (6 bases). The CDR3 consists of 14 residues. V was cut by 6 bases and J by 7 bases, with 19 bases left in between. Germline CDR1 and CDR2: MDHEN and SYDVKM.

The CDR3 bases are TGTGCCAGCAGCAAGGGACAGATTCTCACAGATACGCAGTATTTT. This gives the protein CASSKGQILTDTQYF. The chain has TRBV5-5 and TRBJ2-3; 7 positions match TRBD1. Looked up from germline, CDR1 is SGHKS and CDR2 is YYEKEE (reference sequence). V was pared by 4 bases and J by 2 bases, with 7 bases of the junction left unmatched. This CDR3 is built from 15 residues.

V gene TRBV5-1 combines with J gene TRBJ1-1; D not resolved. Germline V CDR1 and CDR2: SGHRS, YFSETQ. The V and J ends lost 1 base and 4 bases respectively, with 8 bases between them. The CDR3 is 13 amino acids. The CDR3 sequence is CASSLSPLTEAFF. The CDR3 DNA reads as TGCGCCAGCAGCTTGTCCCCTCTCACTGAAGCTTTCTTT.

This chain links TRBV4-2 with TRBJ1-2; possible D gene TRBD1, 5 bases. Germline V gene data show CDR1 as LGHNA and CDR2 as YNFKEQ. V was shortened by 0 bases and J by 6 bases, with 14 bases between the two germline ends. CDR3 size: 15 residues. In DNA form, the CDR3 reads TGTGCCAGCAGCCAAGAACTTCGGGGGTTGAATGGCTACACCTTC. It yields the protein CASSQELRGLNGYTF.